The clone carrying this TCR beta chain has at least ten counts. Its antigen remains unidentified. The data were taken from a study of early T cells in non-severe SARS-CoV-2 infection. General study findings and limits: VDJdb-based annotation leaned toward anti-spike CD8 responses and missed private and CD4 specificities.

Individual cDNA molecules received unique molecular identifiers during library preparation. A single record per CDR3 protein comes from TCRdb applying MiXCR to the 5' RACE reads. The profile shows more than 65,000 distinct CDR3 sequences, roughly 15% of them singletons. The V gene's germline CDR1 is SGHVS and CDR2 FNYEAQ. Trimming removed 5 bases from V and 5 bases from J, with 39 bases in between. CDR3 length equals 22 residues. The source is an adult who was a healthcare worker with PCR-confirmed SARS-CoV-2 infection or an uninfected control (not recorded which). The J gene is TRBJ2-5, the V gene TRBV7-6; D not resolved. Source material: whole blood. CDR3 protein: CASSTQTFLPKDLLQFKETQYF. The CDR3 coding sequence is TGTGCCAGCAGCACACAAACCTTCCTTCCCAAGGACCTATTGCAGTTCAAGGAGACCCAGTACTTC.